This paragraph covers one T cell receptor (beta chain) sequence. Its antigen is undetermined. Per the germline V gene, CDR1 is LGHNA and CDR2 is YSLEER. V was cut by 1 base and J by 0 bases, with 9 bases left in between. The CDR3 sequence is 16 residues long. Repertoires were generated with immunoSEQ multiplex PCR, while TCRdb's copy carries only in-frame clones and drops some. The sample consists of about 53,000 clones, 75% to 90% of them appearing once. This record comes from a study of OX40 agonist ivuxolimab in advanced cancers. Whole-study context: Dose-escalation patients were diagnosed with hepatocellular carcinoma, melanoma, renal cell cancer or head and neck cancer. Of mixed ages from roughly 23 to 80 and averaging 60 years, the group was over 80% male.

Study findings and constraints: At doses 0.1 to 3.0 mg/kg, CD4+ and CD8+ clones expanded.

This chain uses TRBV4-3 with TRBJ2-2, with D perhaps TRBD2 (5 bases). The TCR sequence derives from an adult with an advanced solid tumor such as melanoma, head and neck, liver or kidney cancer. Sequenced material: CD4+ or CD8+ T cells sorted from blood, taken in a trial of the OX40 agonist ivuxolimab. CDR3 sequence reads: CASSQGTLANTGELFF. The CDR3 DNA reads TGCGCCAGCAGCCAAGGAACACTAGCGAACACCGGGGAGCTGTTTTTT.